This passage covers 11 T cell receptor beta chains from one sample sequenced in a study of blood T cell repertoires in COVID-19. The method was immunoSEQ multiplex PCR; TCRdb's version includes in-frame clones alone and lacks a portion of them. The repertoire includes 140,000 to 150,000 clones, roughly 75% of them detected once, and 5.5% to 7% sits in the top ten. The sequencing sample was made of PBMCs or T cells enriched from blood (not recorded which). The receptors shown here come from a woman between 50 and 59 years old who had recovered from COVID-19.

This clone appeared a few times. The chain carries TRBV5-1 and TRBJ2-7; 11 bases map to TRBD2. CDR3 length: 15 residues. Germline CDR1 and CDR2: SGHRS and YFSETQ. Germline trimming cut 5 bases from V and 5 bases from J; bases unmatched to any gene: 9. CDR3 nucleotide sequence: TGCGCCAGCAGGCCGGGACTAGCGGTGGAGAACGAGCAGTACGTC. This gives the protein CASRPGLAVENEQYV.

Many counts were recorded for this clone. The rearrangement uses TRBV7-9 and TRBJ1-5; TRBD1 is a possible D gene (5 bases). CDR1 SEHNR and CDR2 FQNEAQ come from the germline V gene (reference sequence). V shed 5 bases and J shed 3 bases, with 8 bases lying between them. There are 13 residues in the CDR3. CDR3 nucleotides: TGTGCCAGCAGCGCGACAGTCAATCAGCCCCAGCATTTT. Its protein is CASSATVNQPQHF.

The chain employs TRBV4-1 and TRBJ2-1; tentatively, D is TRBD2 (5 bases). The V gene lost 2 bases and the J gene lost 6 bases, with 11 bases spanning the gap. The CDR3 length is 14 residues. Germline V CDR1 and CDR2: MGHRA, YSYEKL. The CDR3: CASSQLIRGNEQFF. The CDR3 region has the DNA TGCGCCAGCAGCCAACTCATACGGGGCAATGAGCAGTTCTTC.

V gene TRBV5-1 combines with J gene TRBJ1-6; D possibly corresponds to TRBD1 (6 bases). CDR1 is SGHRS and CDR2 is YFSETQ in the germline V gene. The CDR3 is made up of 14 amino acids. Trimming cost V 3 bases and J 7 bases, with 11 bases left between them. The CDR3 nucleotides are TGCGCCAGCAGCTCCGGGACAATGAATTCACCCCTCCACTTT. It specifies CASSSGTMNSPLHF. Together with reference TRBV5-1 and TRBJ1-6, the CDR3 gives the full variable domain: KAGVTQTPRYLIKTRGQQVTLSCSPISGHRSVSWYQQTPGQGLQFLFEYFSETQRNKGNFPGRFSGRQFSNSRSEMNVSTLELGDSALYLCASSSGTMNSPLHFGNGTRLTVT.

V is TRBV19 and J is TRBJ1-5; TRBD1 might be the D (6 bases). The germline V and J ends were trimmed by 8 bases and 2 bases, with 25 bases remaining between them. The germline CDR1 and CDR2 sequences are LNHDA and SQIVND (reference sequence). CDR3 length equals 18 residues. In DNA, the CDR3 is TGTGCCAGTGTTCTTACGGGGGGCAGGTCAATAGGCAATCAGCCCCAGCATTTT. Translating gives CASVLTGGRSIGNQPQHF.

This chain joins TRBV9 and TRBJ2-2, with D tentatively TRBD2 (7 bases). This CDR3 is 17 amino acids long. Trimming left V 3 bases short and J 1 base short, with 16 bases between. Germline V lookup: CDR1 SGDLS, CDR2 YYNGEE. DNA of the CDR3: TGTGCCAGCAGCGCCACTACCGGGGGGCTGAACACCGGGGAGCTGTTTTTT. This translates into CASSATTGGLNTGELFF.

This clone was recorded at least ten times. V is TRBV30 and J is TRBJ2-2, with a possible D match to TRBD1 (6 bases). Germline V gene data show CDR1 as GTSNPN and CDR2 as SVGIG (reference sequence). V lost 3 bases, J lost 1 base, and 12 bases lay in between. The CDR3 loop spans 15 amino acids. For the CDR3, the DNA is TGTGCCTGGAGCGGCCGGGACAAGAACACCGGGGAGCTGTTTTTT. Translating it yields CAWSGRDKNTGELFF.

This clone was recorded once. V gene TRBV18 combines with J gene TRBJ2-1, with D possibly matching TRBD1 (6 bases). The germline V gene encodes CDR1 KGHSH and CDR2 LQKENI. The CDR3 has 15 residues. Trimming shortened V by 4 bases and J by 5 bases, and 15 bases separated the two germline ends. The CDR3 protein is CASSQNRDTNNEQFF. As DNA, the CDR3 is TGTGCCAGCTCACAAAACCGGGACACAAACAATGAGCAGTTCTTC.

The chain couples TRBV7-9 to TRBJ1-4; 8 bases align to TRBD1. The V segment lost 4 bases and the J segment 5 bases; nucleotides outside the gene matches: 6. This CDR3 is 15 amino acids long. In germline, CDR1 is SEHNR, CDR2 FQNEAQ (reference sequence). In nucleotides, the CDR3 is TGTGCCAGCAGCTCCCGGACAGGGAGAAATGAAAAACTGTTTTTT. The encoded protein is CASSSRTGRNEKLFF.

This sequence joins TRBV7-9 and TRBJ2-7, with a possible D match to TRBD1 (5 bases). Germline V gives CDR1 SEHNR, CDR2 FQNEAQ (reference sequence). CDR3 length: 12 amino acids. Trimming stripped 8 bases from V and 4 bases from J, with 12 bases between. For the CDR3, the DNA is TGTGCCAGCGGACAAGACTCTTACGAGCAGTACGTC. This gives the protein CASGQDSYEQYV.

This clone has just one count. DNA for the CDR3: TGTGCCATCAGTGAGTCGCTGCAGGGGGTTAGCAATCAGCCCCAGCATTTT. It yields the protein CAISESLQGVSNQPQHF. The rearrangement uses TRBV10-3 and TRBJ1-5, with 7 bases aligning to TRBD1. CDR1 and CDR2 (germline): ENHRY, SYGVKD. Trimming at V came to 0 bases and at J to 0 bases, leaving 5 bases not matched to a gene. CDR3 length: 17 amino acids.